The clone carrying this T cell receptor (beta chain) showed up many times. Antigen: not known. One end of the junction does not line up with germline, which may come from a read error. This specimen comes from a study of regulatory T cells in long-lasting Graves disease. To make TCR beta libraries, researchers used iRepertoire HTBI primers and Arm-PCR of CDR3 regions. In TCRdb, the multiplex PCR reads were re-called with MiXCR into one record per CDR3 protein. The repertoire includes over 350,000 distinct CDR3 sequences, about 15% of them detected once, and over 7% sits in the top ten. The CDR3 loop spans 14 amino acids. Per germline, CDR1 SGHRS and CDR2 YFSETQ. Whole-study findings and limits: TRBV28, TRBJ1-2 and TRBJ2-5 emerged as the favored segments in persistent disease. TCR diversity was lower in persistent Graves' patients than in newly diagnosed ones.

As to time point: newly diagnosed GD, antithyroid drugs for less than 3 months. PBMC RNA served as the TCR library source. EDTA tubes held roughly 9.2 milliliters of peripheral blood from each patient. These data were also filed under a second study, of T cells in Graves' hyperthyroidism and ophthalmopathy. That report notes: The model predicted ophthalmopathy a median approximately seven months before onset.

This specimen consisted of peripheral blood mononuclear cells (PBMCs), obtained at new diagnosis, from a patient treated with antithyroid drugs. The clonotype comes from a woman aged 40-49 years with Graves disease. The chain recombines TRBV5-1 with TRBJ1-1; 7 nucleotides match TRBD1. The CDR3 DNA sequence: TGTGCCAGCAGCTGGGGACAGACAAACACTGAAGCTTTCTTT. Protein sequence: CASSWGQTNTEAFF.